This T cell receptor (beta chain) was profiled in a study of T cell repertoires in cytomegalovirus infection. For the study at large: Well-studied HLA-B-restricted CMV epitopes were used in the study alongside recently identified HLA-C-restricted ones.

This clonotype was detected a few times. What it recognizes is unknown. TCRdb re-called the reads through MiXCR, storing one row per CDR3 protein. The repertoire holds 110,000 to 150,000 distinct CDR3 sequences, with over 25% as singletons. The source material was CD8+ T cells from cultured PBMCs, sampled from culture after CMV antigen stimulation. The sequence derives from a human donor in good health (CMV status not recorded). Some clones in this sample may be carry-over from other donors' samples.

The CDR3, as DNA: TGTGCCAGCAGCCCCGCGGGGAGGGTAGCCAAAAACATTCAGTACTTC. Protein: CASSPAGRVAKNIQYF. The chain combines TRBV12-3 or TRBV12-4 with TRBJ2-4, with 7 positions matching TRBD2. This CDR3 comprises 16 residues. J lost 0 bases, V lost 6 bases, and 8 bases had no gene match.